This T cell receptor (beta chain) was captured in a study of T-cell memory formation after mild COVID-19. Overall study context: Largely donor-specific TCR clusters were found.

Study-wide results and limits: The SARS-CoV-2 specificity of second-wave clones reaching peak at day 37 remained unverified. The finding that pre-infection memory included some responding clones suggested that cross-reactive memory joined.

The sample holds a few counts of this clonotype. As yet, its antigen is unknown. Using constant-segment primers, 5'RACE produced TCR alpha and TCR beta cDNA libraries carrying sample barcodes and UMIs. TCRdb re-analysed the 5' RACE reads in MiXCR, keeping a single row per CDR3 protein. The repertoire holds approximately 190,000 distinct CDR3 sequences, with about a sixth as singletons. Germline CDR1 reads SGHRS; CDR2 reads YFSETQ. J gave up 2 bases and V 4 bases, and 10 bases lay outside the gene matches. The CDR3 spans 16 residues. The V call is TRBV5-1, the J call TRBJ2-7, with 9 nucleotides matching TRBD2. The clonotype originates from an adult woman who had mild COVID-19 (a few samples of this study predate the infection). Cell type and time point are not known. The specimen was PBMCs or a T cell subset sorted from them (not recorded which). The CDR3 here is CASSVATSGPPYEQYF. The CDR3 bases are TGCGCCAGCAGCGTAGCGACTAGCGGTCCTCCCTACGAGCAGTACTTC.